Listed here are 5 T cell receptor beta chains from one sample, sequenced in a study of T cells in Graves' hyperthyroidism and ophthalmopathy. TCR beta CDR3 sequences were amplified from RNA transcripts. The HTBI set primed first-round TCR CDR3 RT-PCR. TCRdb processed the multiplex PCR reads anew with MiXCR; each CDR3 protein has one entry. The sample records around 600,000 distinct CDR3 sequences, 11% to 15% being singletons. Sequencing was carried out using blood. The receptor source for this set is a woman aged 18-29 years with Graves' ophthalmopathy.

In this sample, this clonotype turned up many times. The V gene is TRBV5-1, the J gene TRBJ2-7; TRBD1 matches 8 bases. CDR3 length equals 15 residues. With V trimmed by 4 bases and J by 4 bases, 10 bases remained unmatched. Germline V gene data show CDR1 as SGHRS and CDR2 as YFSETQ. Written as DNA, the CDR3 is TGCGCCAGCAGCCAACCGTCAGGGGGCAAGTACGAGCAGTACTTC. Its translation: CASSQPSGGKYEQYF.

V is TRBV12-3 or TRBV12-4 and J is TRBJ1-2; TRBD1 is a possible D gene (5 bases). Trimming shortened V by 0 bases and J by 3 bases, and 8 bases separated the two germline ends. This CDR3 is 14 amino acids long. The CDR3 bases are TGTGCCAGCAGTTTAGCGGGACGGTACTATGGCTACACCTTC. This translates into CASSLAGRYYGYTF.

The CDR3 DNA follows: TGCGCCAGCAGCTTCCGAACCTACGAGCAGTACTTC. Protein sequence: CASSFRTYEQYF. The chain has TRBV5-1 and TRBJ2-7, with D uncertain. The V and J ends lost 2 bases and 2 bases respectively, with 5 bases between them. Germline V lookup: CDR1 SGHRS, CDR2 YFSETQ. The CDR3 loop spans 12 amino acids.

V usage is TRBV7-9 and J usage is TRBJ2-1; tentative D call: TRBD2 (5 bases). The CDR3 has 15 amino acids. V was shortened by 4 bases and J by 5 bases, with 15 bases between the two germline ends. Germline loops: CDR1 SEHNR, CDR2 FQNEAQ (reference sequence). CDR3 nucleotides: TGTGCCAGCAGCTCTGGAGGATTAGGCGACAATGAGCAGTTCTTC. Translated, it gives CASSSGGLGDNEQFF.

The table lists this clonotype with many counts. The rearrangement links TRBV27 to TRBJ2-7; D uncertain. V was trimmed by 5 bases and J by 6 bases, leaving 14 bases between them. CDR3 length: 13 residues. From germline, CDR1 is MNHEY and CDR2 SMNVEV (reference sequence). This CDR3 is CASSPNLSSEQYF. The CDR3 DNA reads TGTGCCAGCAGTCCAAACCTCAGTTCCGAGCAGTACTTC.